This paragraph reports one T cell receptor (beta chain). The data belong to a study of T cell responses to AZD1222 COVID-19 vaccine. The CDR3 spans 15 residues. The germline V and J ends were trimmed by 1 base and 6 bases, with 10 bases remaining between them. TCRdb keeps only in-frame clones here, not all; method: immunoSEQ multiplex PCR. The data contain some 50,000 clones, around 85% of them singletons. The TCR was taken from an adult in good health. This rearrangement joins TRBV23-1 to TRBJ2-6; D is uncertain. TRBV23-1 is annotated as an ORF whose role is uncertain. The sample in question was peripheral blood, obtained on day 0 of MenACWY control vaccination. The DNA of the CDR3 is TGCGCCAGCAGTCAATGTCCAGTAGTGGCCAACGTCCTGACTTTC. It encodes CASSQCPVVANVLTF.